The 18 T cell receptor beta chains listed next were all sequenced from one sample in a study of T cell repertoires in cytomegalovirus infection. Via MiXCR, TCRdb re-called the reads, giving one row per CDR3 protein. Here the sample spans roughly 190,000 distinct CDR3 sequences, less than 9.5% being singletons. The sample comprised PBMCs. The receptors shown here come from a human donor in good health (CMV status not recorded). Some clones in this sample may be carry-over from other donors' samples.

This clonotype was counted ten times or more. The gene calls are TRBV7-2 and TRBJ2-5; D not certain. V lost 5 bases to trimming and J lost 4 bases, with 8 bases between them. The CDR3 is 12 amino acids. CDR1 and CDR2 from the germline V gene are SGHTA and FQGNSA. CDR3 sequence (DNA): TGTGCCAGCAGCCCCACGGGAGAGACCCAGTACTTC. It yields the protein CASSPTGETQYF. Looking up the rest from reference TRBV7-2 and TRBJ2-5 gives the full variable domain: GAGVSQSPSNKVTEKGKDVELRCDPISGHTALYWYRQSLGQGLEFLIYFQGNSAPDKSGLPSDRFSAERTGGSVSTLTIQRTQQEDSAVYLCASSPTGETQYFGPGTRLLVL.

This clonotype was recorded at least ten times. The chain combines TRBV5-1 with TRBJ1-2, with TRBD1 matching over 10 bases. The CDR3 contains 14 residues. With 4 bases clipped from V and 2 bases from J, the junction kept 2 bases outside the gene matches. From germline, CDR1 is SGHRS and CDR2 YFSETQ. The CDR3 DNA reads as TGCGCCAGCAGCCCGGGACAGGGGAACTATGGCTACACCTTC. It codes for CASSPGQGNYGYTF.

In its sample, this clonotype was seen many times. This chain links TRBV11-2 with TRBJ1-1; D gene uncertain. Germline lookup yields CDR1 SGHAT and CDR2 FQNNGV. V was shortened by 5 bases and J by 3 bases, with 19 bases between the two germline ends. The CDR3 has 16 amino acids. The CDR3 coding sequence is TGTGCCAGCAGCCCAGCGATCAGGTTTGCTTACACTGAAGCTTTCTTT. Its translation: CASSPAIRFAYTEAFF.

The CDR3 nucleotides are TGTGCCAGCAGCTGGGACGGACGCCAAGAGACCCAGTACTTC. Amino acids: CASSWDGRQETQYF. This chain connects TRBV7-2 to TRBJ2-5; perhaps D is TRBD1 or TRBD2 (5 bases each). The CDR3 totals 14 residues. Germline CDR1 and CDR2: SGHTA and FQGNSA. Trimming shortened V by 4 bases and J by 1 base, and 10 bases separated the two germline ends.

Only a few counts were recorded for this clonotype. The V call is TRBV7-9, the J call TRBJ1-2; 8 bases map to TRBD1. After removal of 5 bases from V and 6 bases from J, the junction contained 14 bases not matched to a gene. The CDR3 consists of 16 residues. Looked up from germline, CDR1 is SEHNR and CDR2 is FQNEAQ (reference sequence). The CDR3 protein is CASSLPRTGSRHGYTF. Written as DNA, the CDR3 is TGTGCCAGCAGCCTACCCAGGACAGGGTCCCGTCATGGCTACACCTTC.

This clonotype was seen many times. Here the CDR3 reads CASSFRGQGWGLHF. CDR3 in DNA: TGTGCCAGCAGTTTCCGGGGACAGGGATGGGGCCTCCACTTT. The chain recombines TRBV28 with TRBJ1-6, with TRBD1 matching 9 bases. This CDR3 is 14 amino acids long. Germline V lookup: CDR1 MDHEN, CDR2 SYDVKM. J lost 15 bases, V lost 3 bases, and 9 bases had no gene match.

The rearrangement links TRBV27 to TRBJ2-7; the D is unclear. The CDR3 length is 13 residues. The V gene lost 5 bases and the J gene lost 4 bases, with 12 bases spanning the gap. In germline, CDR1 is MNHEY, CDR2 SMNVEV (reference sequence). The CDR3 is CASSPRPGYEQYF. CDR3 bases: TGTGCCAGCAGTCCCCGCCCAGGATACGAGCAGTACTTC.

This clonotype has only a few counts. The genes are TRBV5-5 and TRBJ2-3; 7 bases line up with TRBD1. Germline V gene data show CDR1 as SGHKS and CDR2 as YYEKEE (reference sequence). V was pared by 5 bases and J by 2 bases, with 5 bases of the junction left unmatched. This CDR3 has 14 amino acids. In DNA form, the CDR3 reads TGTGCCAGCAGGAAAACAGGGGACACAGATACGCAGTATTTT. Protein: CASRKTGDTDTQYF.

This clonotype came up a few times. The rearrangement links TRBV6-4 to TRBJ2-3, with D possibly TRBD2 on 6 matching bases. The V gene's germline CDR1 is MRHNA and CDR2 SNTAGT. The CDR3 sequence is 18 residues long. Deletions cut 8 bases from V and 3 bases from J, with 27 bases between. Here the CDR3 DNA reads TGTGCCAGCTCACCTCACGCAGAGCGGGCGGGCAGGACAGATACGCAGTATTTT. Protein sequence: CASSPHAERAGRTDTQYF.

This clonotype has at least ten counts. The V call is TRBV7-2, the J call TRBJ2-5; D might be TRBD1 (7 bases). V was trimmed by 6 bases and J by 2 bases, leaving 19 bases between them. The CDR3 sequence is 16 residues long. CDR1 and CDR2 (germline): SGHTA, FQGNSA. Here the CDR3 DNA reads TGTGCCAGCAGTCCAGTGGGGGGACAGCGACAAGAGACCCAGTACTTC. Translating gives CASSPVGGQRQETQYF.

This clonotype has more than one count but fewer than ten. In DNA, the CDR3 is TGTGCCTGGAGTTGGGGACAGATCCAAGAGACCCAGTACTTC. Translation: CAWSWGQIQETQYF. The chain combines TRBV30 with TRBJ2-5, with 7 nucleotides matching TRBD1. Germline V gene data show CDR1 as GTSNPN and CDR2 as SVGIG (reference sequence). J gave up 1 base and V 2 bases, and 4 bases lay outside the gene matches. The CDR3 is made up of 14 amino acids.

At least ten counts were recorded for this clonotype. This rearrangement joins TRBV7-9 to TRBJ2-6; D perhaps matches TRBD1 (6 bases). Trimming removed 5 bases from V and 2 bases from J, with 16 bases in between. Per germline, CDR1 SEHNR and CDR2 FQNEAQ (reference sequence). CDR3 length: 17 amino acids. This CDR3 is CASSQSTGEAGANVLTF. The CDR3 bases are TGTGCCAGCAGCCAATCGACAGGAGAGGCTGGGGCCAACGTCCTGACTTTC. Complete variable domain (other parts from reference TRBV7-9 and TRBJ2-6): DTGVSQNPRHKITKRGQNVTFRCDPISEHNRLYWYRQTLGQGPEFLTYFQNEAQLEKSRLLSDRFSAERPKGSFSTLEIQRTEQGDSAMYLCASSQSTGEAGANVLTFGAGSRLTVL.

This clonotype was seen many times. V gene TRBV4-2 combines with J gene TRBJ1-1; 11 bases line up with TRBD1. Germline assignment: CDR1 LGHNA and CDR2 YNFKEQ. The ends lost 2 bases at V and 5 bases at J; junction bases unmatched: 10. The CDR3 length is 17 residues. CDR3 nucleotide sequence: TGTGCCAGCAGCCAACTCCAAAGGGGGACAGGGGGGACTGAAGCTTTCTTT. As protein: CASSQLQRGTGGTEAFF.

This clonotype was counted at least ten times. V and J are TRBV5-6 and TRBJ2-1; 8 bases are shared with TRBD2. This CDR3 is 15 amino acids long. V was clipped by 5 bases and J by 4 bases; unmatched bases: 8. Germline V gene lookup returns CDR1 SGHDT and CDR2 YYEEEE. DNA of the CDR3: TGTGCCAGCAGTTTAGCGGGACTCGGTTACAATGAGCAGTTCTTC. This gives the protein CASSLAGLGYNEQFF.

The chain couples TRBV29-1 to TRBJ1-2; D remains unclear. This CDR3 is built from 13 residues. V lost 1 base to trimming and J lost 4 bases, with 10 bases between them. The germline CDR1 and CDR2 sequences are SQVTM and ANQGSEA. The DNA of the CDR3 is TGCAGCGTTGAAGGTCCAAGCCCCTATGGCTACACCTTC. Protein sequence: CSVEGPSPYGYTF.

This clonotype has more than one count but fewer than ten. This chain joins TRBV29-1 and TRBJ2-7; 12 bases map to TRBD2. V was pared by 6 bases and J by 4 bases, with 4 bases of the junction left unmatched. Germline V lookup: CDR1 SQVTM, CDR2 ANQGSEA. This CDR3 contains 13 residues. CDR3 sequence (DNA): TGCAGCGTCATGACTAGCGGGAGATACGAGCAGTACTTC. Its protein is CSVMTSGRYEQYF.

This clonotype was seen ten or more times. This CDR3 reads CASSVWGDRGPQPQHF. CDR3 DNA: TGTGCCAGCAGCGTGTGGGGGGATCGAGGGCCTCAGCCCCAGCATTTT. J is TRBJ1-5 and V is TRBV14; possibly TRBD1 for D (5 bases). The CDR3 has 16 amino acids. Germline assignment: CDR1 SGHDN and CDR2 FVKESK. Trimming pared 5 bases from V and 6 bases from J, leaving 20 bases between.

There are many counts of this clonotype. The J gene is TRBJ2-2, the V gene TRBV6-5; TRBD2 matches 8 bases. Trimming removed 0 bases from V and 6 bases from J; junction bases left unmatched: 9. Germline lookup yields CDR1 MNHEY and CDR2 SVGAGI. CDR3 length: 17 amino acids. The CDR3 nucleotides are TGTGCCAGCAGTTACTCGTCAGGGACTAGATTCCCCGGGGAGCTGTTTTTT. Its protein is CASSYSSGTRFPGELFF.